This T cell receptor beta chain was retrieved from a study of CD8 T cells in ankylosing spondylitis. Via MiXCR, TCRdb re-called the 5' RACE reads, giving one row per CDR3 protein. Here the sample spans 150,000 to 200,000 distinct CDR3 sequences, roughly 12% being singletons. V was cut by 5 bases and J by 11 bases, with 22 bases left in between. This CDR3 spans 15 amino acids. The germline gives CDR1 SSHAT, CDR2 FNYEAQ (reference sequence). The rearrangement joins TRBV7-7 to TRBJ2-1; TRBD1 might be the D (5 bases). The sample consisted of blood, either unsorted or a sorted T cell fraction (not recorded which). The TCR was taken from a male donor with ankylosing spondylitis or in good health (not recorded which). The CDR3 DNA reads TGTGCCAGCAGCGCCTCCCACGCTAGGGGCCAAAAGCAGTTCTTC. Its protein product is CASSASHARGQKQFF. The full variable domain, in which reference TRBV7-7 and TRBJ2-1 provide the parts outside the CDR3, is GAGVSQSPRYKVTKRGQDVTLRCDPISSHATLYWYQQALGQGPEFLTYFNYEAQPDKSGLPSDRFSAERPEGSISTLTIQRTEQRDSAMYRCASSASHARGQKQFFGPGTRLTVL.